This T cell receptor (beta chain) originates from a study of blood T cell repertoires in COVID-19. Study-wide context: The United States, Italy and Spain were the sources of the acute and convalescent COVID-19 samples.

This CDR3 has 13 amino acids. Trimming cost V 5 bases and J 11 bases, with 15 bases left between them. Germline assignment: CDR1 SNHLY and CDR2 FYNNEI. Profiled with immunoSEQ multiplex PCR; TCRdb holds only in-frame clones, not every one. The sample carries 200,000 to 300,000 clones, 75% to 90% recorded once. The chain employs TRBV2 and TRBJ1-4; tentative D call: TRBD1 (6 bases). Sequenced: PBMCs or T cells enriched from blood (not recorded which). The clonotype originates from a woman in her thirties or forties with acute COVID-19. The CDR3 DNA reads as TGTGCCAGCAGTTCTACCGCTCAGGGGAAACTGTTTTTT. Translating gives CASSSTAQGKLFF.